This TCR beta chain was sequenced in a study of radiotherapy plus CTLA-4 blockade in lung cancer. Study background: Objective responses arose in about 17% of patients, and under 40% experienced disease control.

Alongside CTLA-4 blockade with ipilimumab, patients with chemo-refractory metastatic non-small-cell lung cancer received focal radiation. The table came from immunoSEQ multiplex PCR; TCRdb's copy has only in-frame clones and leaves some out. The sample holds about 120,000 clones, approximately 80% seen once. The sequence derives from a human donor with non-small cell lung cancer who had a partial response to radiotherapy plus ipilimumab. The sample here was peripheral blood, taken from a patient treated with radiotherapy plus ipilimumab.

DNA of the CDR3: TGTGCCTGGAGTGATCTAGCGCCCACAGATACGCAGTATTTT. As protein: CAWSDLAPTDTQYF. The chain joins TRBV30 to TRBJ2-3, with a possible D match to TRBD2 (6 bases). This CDR3 contains 14 residues. The germline CDR1 and CDR2 sequences are GTSNPN and SVGIG (reference sequence). Trimming shortened V by 1 base and J by 2 bases, and 10 bases separated the two germline ends.